These T cell receptor beta chains were read from a single sample in a study of low-dose radiotherapy and immunotherapy resistance in tumors. TCRdb independently ran MiXCR on the reads; one entry per CDR3 protein. The table records approximately 47,000 distinct CDR3 sequences, 12% of them present only once. The sample consisted of PBMCs, taken before treatment. The receptors originated from a female donor with ovarian cancer. Both conserved end residues are part of each CDR3. D genes are given only for firm matches. The size entry gives once, few or many counts, or a class when the clone is expanded.

CDR3aa | CDR3nt | v_gene | abundance | j_gene | d_gene
CASILGGVKNTEAFF | TGTGCCAGCATTCTGGGGGGAGTAAAGAACACTGAAGCTTTCTTT | TRBV12-3/TRBV12-4 | many | TRBJ1-1 | -
CASSLQGNTGELFF | TGTGCCAGCAGCCTACAGGGGAACACCGGGGAGCTGTTTTTT | TRBV13 | many | TRBJ2-2 | -
CSATTGGDIQYF | TGCAGTGCGACCACAGGGGGGGACATTCAGTACTTC | TRBV20-1 | many | TRBJ2-4 | -
CASSLRGGGELFF | TGTGCCAGCAGTTTAAGGGGCGGCGGGGAGCTGTTTTTT | TRBV12-3/TRBV12-4 | many | TRBJ2-2 | -
CASSPNPGQASGGEQYF | TGTGCCAGCTCACCTAACCCTGGACAGGCCTCCGGTGGCGAGCAGTACTTC | TRBV18 | few | TRBJ2-7 | TRBD1
CAWGPGQGKETQYF | TGTGCCTGGGGCCCGGGACAGGGCAAAGAGACCCAGTACTTC | TRBV30 | many | TRBJ2-5 | TRBD1
CASSPGQGSTDTQYF | TGTGCCAGCAGCCCGGGACAGGGATCCACAGATACGCAGTATTTT | TRBV5-6 | many | TRBJ2-3 | TRBD1
CSVVRGDYGYTF | TGCAGCGTTGTGAGGGGAGACTATGGCTACACCTTC | TRBV29-1 | many | TRBJ1-2 | -
CASSKRGEKLFF | TGTGCCAGCAGTAAGCGCGGTGAAAAACTGTTTTTT | TRBV6-5 | few | TRBJ1-4 | -
CASSRSRDSLLNTGELFF | TGTGCCAGCTCACGGAGCCGGGACAGCCTATTGAACACCGGGGAGCTGTTTTTT | TRBV18 | many | TRBJ2-2 | TRBD1
CSAREIQQETQYF | TGCAGTGCTAGAGAAATCCAACAAGAGACCCAGTACTTC | TRBV20-1 | many | TRBJ2-5 | -
CASSGPGAANEKLFF | TGTGCCAGCAGCGGACCCGGGGCGGCTAATGAAAAACTGTTTTTT | TRBV9 | many | TRBJ1-4 | -